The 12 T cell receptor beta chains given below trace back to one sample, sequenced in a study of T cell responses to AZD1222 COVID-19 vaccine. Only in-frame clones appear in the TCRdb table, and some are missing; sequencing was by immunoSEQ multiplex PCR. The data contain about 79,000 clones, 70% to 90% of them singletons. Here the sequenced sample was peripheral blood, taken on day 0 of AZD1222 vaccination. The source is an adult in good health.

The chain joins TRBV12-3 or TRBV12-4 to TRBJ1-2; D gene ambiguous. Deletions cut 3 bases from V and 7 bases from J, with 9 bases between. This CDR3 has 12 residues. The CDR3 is CASSLILGGYTF. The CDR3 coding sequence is TGTGCCAGCAGTTTGATACTAGGTGGCTACACCTTC.

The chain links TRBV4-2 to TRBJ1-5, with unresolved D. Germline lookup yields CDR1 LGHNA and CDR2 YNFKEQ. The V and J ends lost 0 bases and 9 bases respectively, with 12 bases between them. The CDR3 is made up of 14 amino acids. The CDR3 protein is CASSQDRGAPPQHF. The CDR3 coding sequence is TGTGCCAGCAGCCAAGATCGAGGTGCTCCGCCCCAGCATTTT.

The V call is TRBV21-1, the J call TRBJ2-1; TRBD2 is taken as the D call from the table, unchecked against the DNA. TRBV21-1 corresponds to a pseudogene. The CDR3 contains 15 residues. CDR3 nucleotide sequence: TGTGCCAGCAACGCAACTAGAGTCGAAAACAGTGAGCAGTTCTTC. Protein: CASNATRVENSEQFF.

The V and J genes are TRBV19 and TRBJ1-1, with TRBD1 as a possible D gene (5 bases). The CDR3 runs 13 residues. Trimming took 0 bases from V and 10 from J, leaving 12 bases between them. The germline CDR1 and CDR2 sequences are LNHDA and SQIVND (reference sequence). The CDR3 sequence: CASSIDQGNGAFF. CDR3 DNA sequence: TGTGCCAGTAGTATAGATCAGGGAAACGGAGCTTTCTTT.

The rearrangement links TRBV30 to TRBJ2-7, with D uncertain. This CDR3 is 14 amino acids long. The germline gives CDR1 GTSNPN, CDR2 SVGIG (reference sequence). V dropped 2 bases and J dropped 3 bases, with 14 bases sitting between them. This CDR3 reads CAWSTPPLYYEQYF. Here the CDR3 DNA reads TGTGCCTGGAGTACCCCCCCCCTTTACTACGAGCAGTACTTC.

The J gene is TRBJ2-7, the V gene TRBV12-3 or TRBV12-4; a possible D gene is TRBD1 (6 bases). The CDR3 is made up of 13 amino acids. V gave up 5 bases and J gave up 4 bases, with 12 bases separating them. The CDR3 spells CASSPGQIYEQYF. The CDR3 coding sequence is TGTGCCAGCAGTCCTGGACAGATTTACGAGCAGTACTTC.

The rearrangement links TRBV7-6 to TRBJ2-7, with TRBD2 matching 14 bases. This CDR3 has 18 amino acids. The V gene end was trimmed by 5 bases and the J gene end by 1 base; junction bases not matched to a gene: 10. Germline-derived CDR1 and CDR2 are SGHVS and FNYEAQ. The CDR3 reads CASSPHPGLAGASYEQYF. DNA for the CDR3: TGTGCCAGCAGCCCTCATCCGGGACTAGCGGGGGCGTCCTACGAGCAGTACTTC.

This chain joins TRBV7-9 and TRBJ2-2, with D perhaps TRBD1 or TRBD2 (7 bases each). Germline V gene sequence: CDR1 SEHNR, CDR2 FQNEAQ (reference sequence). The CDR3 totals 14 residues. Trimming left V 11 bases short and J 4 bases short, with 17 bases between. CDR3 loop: CAPQGEGGTGELFF. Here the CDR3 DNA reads TGTGCCCCCCAGGGGGAGGGGGGCACCGGGGAGCTGTTTTTT.

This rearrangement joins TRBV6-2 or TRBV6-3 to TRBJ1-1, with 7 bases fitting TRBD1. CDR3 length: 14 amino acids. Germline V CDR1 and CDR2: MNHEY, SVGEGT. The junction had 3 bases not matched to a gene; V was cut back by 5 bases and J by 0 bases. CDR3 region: CASSRQGMNTEAFF. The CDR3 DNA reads TGTGCCAGCAGTCGACAGGGTATGAACACTGAAGCTTTCTTT.

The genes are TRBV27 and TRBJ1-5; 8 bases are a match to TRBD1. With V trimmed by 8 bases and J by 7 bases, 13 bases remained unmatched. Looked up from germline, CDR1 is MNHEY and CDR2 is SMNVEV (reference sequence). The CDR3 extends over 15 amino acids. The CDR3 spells CASSADRVVGQPQHF. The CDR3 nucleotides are TGTGCCAGCTCCGCGGACAGGGTAGTAGGACAGCCCCAGCATTTT.

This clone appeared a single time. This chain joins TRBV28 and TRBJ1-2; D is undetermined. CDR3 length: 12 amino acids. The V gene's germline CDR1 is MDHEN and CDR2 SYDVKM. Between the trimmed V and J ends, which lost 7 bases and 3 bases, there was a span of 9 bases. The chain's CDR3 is CASIGDHYGYTF. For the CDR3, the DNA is TGTGCCAGCATCGGGGATCACTATGGCTACACCTTC.

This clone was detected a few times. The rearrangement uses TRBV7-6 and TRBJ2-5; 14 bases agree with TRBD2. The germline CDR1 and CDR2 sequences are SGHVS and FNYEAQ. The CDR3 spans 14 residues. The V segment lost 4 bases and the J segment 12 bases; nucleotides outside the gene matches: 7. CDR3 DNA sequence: TGTGCCAGCAGCTCGACTAGCGGGGGGGTTATTAAGTACTTC. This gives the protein CASSSTSGGVIKYF.